Here is one T cell receptor (beta chain) with its context. The specificity of this receptor is unknown. No clone much larger than this one lies a single base away; base qualities are absent. The method was the immunoSEQ multiplex PCR assay. For the multiplex PCR, a mixture combining 60 forward primers for TCR Vbeta segments and 13 reverse primers for TCR Jbeta segments was used. The CDR3 region of rearranged TCR beta genes was amplified from genomic DNA with a multiplex PCR assay. On the Illumina HiSeq System, the amplified TCR beta libraries were sequenced as 87-base-pair reads. The original pipeline was this. In a later analysis, roughly 80 million unique TCR beta chains were counted across the approximately 640 repertoires, and some 10 million of these chains were shared by at least two donors. A nearest-neighbor algorithm error-corrected the raw reads and collapsed the reads into unique sequences, merging closely related sequences to remove PCR and sequencing errors. V, D and J gene segments were assigned by aligning CDR3 sequences to IMGT reference sequences. For a sequence to be retained, a match of at least six nucleotides to both a V gene segment and a J gene segment was required. A rearrangement counted as productive if the CDR3 had no stop codons and remained in frame with V and J, and every other rearrangement counted as non-productive. Following IMGT convention, CDR3 was defined as the stretch from the second conserved V-encoded cysteine up to the conserved J-encoded phenylalanine. The earlier analysis of around 640 of the donors excluded sequences that lacked an unambiguous match to a single V gene segment. An earlier analysis of 587 of the donors classified V segments as functional when productive rearrangements were above 56.7% and as segregating when the standard deviation between donors was above 5%. A statistical classification framework was built to diagnose cytomegalovirus status from the catalog of TCR beta chain sequences. In a later analysis, TCR nucleotide sequences were compared against IMGT/GENE-DB human TR gene sequences so that V and J genes could be assigned. The TCRdist pipeline was used in a later analysis to assign CDR3 sequences and most-parsimonious VDJ recombination scenarios. A later analysis defined each TCR beta chain by its CDR3 amino acid sequence plus V-gene family, and excluded reads lacking a unique V-gene family. To address suspected cross-contamination and a sequencing artifact, a later analysis removed around 600 highly shared, low-generation-probability nucleotide sequences. In a later analysis, a clonal expansion index was calculated for each public chain from normalized within-repertoire ranks of inferred template counts. In a later analysis, generation probabilities were computed using a VDJ recombination model fitted to out-of-frame rearrangements, and the results were checked against IGoR. In a later analysis, hypergeometric tests were used to score TCR-TCR, TCR-HLA and TCR-CMV co-occurrence, with a repertoire-size bias correction applied to TCR pairs. To estimate false discovery rates, a later analysis permuted the HLA or CMV assignments 20 times. A later analysis grouped co-occurring TCRs with DBSCAN, adding TCRdist sequence similarity when clustering within HLA-allele-positive subsets. Co-occurrence clustering excluded repertoires with fewer than 30,000 or more than 120,000 public chains, plus five with anomalous nucleotide sharing. TCRdb re-hosts the immuneACCESS table, in-frame sequences only. Its copies lack some clones; in the studies checked, an unresolved V gene accounts for under half of them, and the cause for the rest is not known. That table furnishes V, J and clone size, whereas the DNA furnished D and trimming. This sample lists about 160,000 clones; around 82% were detected once. Clones ranked in the top ten supply approximately 11% of the sample.

The data belong to a study of cytomegalovirus exposure and HLA in healthy donors (dated by TCRdb to 2016 to 2017). With regard to the full study: According to an earlier analysis of 587 of the donors, about 179 million T cells yielded some 110 million unique TCR beta sequences and 276 Gb of sequence data. Four or five DR-DQ haplotypes were treated as single units for association and clustering because of strong linkage in the cohort. Rather than using new phenotypic data, the later analysis identified candidate immune exposures from TCR beta sequences and from how often those sequences occurred across donors. Donor age, sex, ethnicity and CMV serostatus were collected together with the repertoire data. Along with the roughly 700-subject first cohort, a separate validation cohort of some 130 different subjects was used. Genome-wide SNP genotypes for about 60% of the roughly 670 donors were used in a later genetic analysis, which treated that subset as a discovery cohort. All discovery cohort repertoires had been generated using a single sequencing platform. Across approximately 420 genotyped donors of the cohort, an average of roughly 200,000 unique TCR beta nucleotide sequences per donor were sequenced, and 15% to 20% of those sequences were non-productive. The number of typed donors differed by locus: about 629-630 for A, B, C, DRB1 and DQB1; roughly 510 for DQA1; 606 for DPA1; and approximately 450 for DPB1. High-throughput TCR immunosequencing, statistical association of individual TCRs with disease status, and machine learning were combined to predict cytomegalovirus infection status. The study used immunosequencing to profile the T cell repertoires of approximately 650 subjects and linked those repertoires to cytomegalovirus serostatus. An early release covering around 630 HLA-typed donors comprised 300 to 350 gigabases of sequencing data and tens of millions of unique TCR sequences. Both class I and class II loci were covered by HLA typing, at four-digit resolution. The genetic ancestry cluster associated with self-reported Caucasian donors included approximately 85% of the approximately 410 genotyped donors. The study aimed to test whether signatures of past pathogen exposure could be identified by cataloging public T cell receptors. An earlier analysis of approximately 580 of the donors used high-throughput TCR beta sequencing to judge whether each TCR beta V gene segment behaved as functional or pseudogenic. A later analysis re-examined previously published TCR beta repertoires from 600 to 700 donors and added high-resolution HLA genotyping to investigate patterns of TCR occurrence. The research as a whole found: The authors suggested that the approach could potentially be extended to other disease states and immunological phenotypes. At a false discovery rate of 0.05, a later analysis linked around 17,000 TCR beta sequences to specific HLA alleles. A further reported finding was that TCR beta sequences accurately predicted the HLA-A and HLA-B alleles for most subjects in the first cohort. A cluster of highly shared sequence variants was judged likely to represent a technical artifact of the sequencing pipeline. In vitro tests confirmed that three of the cytomegalovirus-associated TCR beta chains recognize cytomegalovirus antigens. Because the 87-base-pair reads could not distinguish some IMGT-functional V segments, including TRBV6-2 and TRBV6-3, those segments were excluded. Several of the top co-occurrence clusters appeared to be linked to parvovirus B19, influenza, CMV and Epstein-Barr virus, according to a later analysis. The earlier analysis of about 600 of the donors excluded 15 to 20 rarely observed V segments, including chromosome 9 orphons, because counts were too low. In this cohort, only TCR beta chains were sequenced, and detectable features were limited by the absence of alpha or paired-chain data. When HLA alleles, especially DR and DQ, strongly co-occurred, TCR associations were difficult to assign to individual alleles. Because HLA typing was missing for some donors at each locus, association tests included only the typed subset. In a later analysis, HLA-associated TCR beta chains showed more clonal expansion and lower generation probabilities than non-associated chains that were equally common. The only immune exposure information available for the cohort was CMV serostatus. The study listed approximately 150 TCR beta chains as associated with cytomegalovirus. Broadly in line with IMGT annotations, most TCR beta V segments showed up in productive rearrangements about 90% or about 30% of the time in an earlier analysis of several hundred of the donors. In a later analysis, TCR association rates were found to vary across HLA loci, with the most associated TCRs seen for DRB1 alleles and the fewest for HLA-C alleles. According to a later analysis, most CMV-associated TCR beta chains appeared to be HLA-restricted, and the HLA associations seemed to be driven largely by CMV exposure. Sequencing depth was assumed to be roughly uniform across donors in the presence/absence analyses, though that assumption may not hold. An association between a missense DCLRE1C variant and V-gene and J-gene trimming of TCR beta chains was found in a later genetic analysis and replicated in an independent cohort. Correlated functional status among segregating V segments might reflect linkage disequilibrium, but an unknown experimental factor could not be ruled out. In a later genetic analysis, fewer N-insertions in productive TCRs were reported among donors in an Asian-associated ancestry cluster than the roughly 700-donor mean. Cytomegalovirus status was reported to be diagnosed by the classifier with high specificity and sensitivity in both the original and validation cohorts. While some public TCRs were present in many individuals, most TCR sequences turned up only very rarely across donors.

The cohort consisted of 600 to 700 healthy bone marrow donors. Cohort members were all nominally healthy when sampled, although unrecorded immune exposures were likely present. The donor tested CMV seropositive, placing the donor among the 250 to 350 seropositive members of the cohort. Each donor provided a peripheral blood sample, and peripheral blood mononuclear cells were used for TCR beta sequencing. Genomic DNA was extracted from the blood cell samples with the Qiagen DNeasy Blood Extraction Kit. V is cut back by 6 bases and J by 6 bases, with 16 bases in the junction unmatched. The CDR3 has 16 amino acids, counting the end cysteine and phenylalanine. Only the CDR3 region is kept as DNA, spanning 48 bases read in frame from base 1. Taken from the germline V gene (reference sequence), the CDR1 and CDR2 loops are MNHEY and SMNVEV.

The clonotype originates from a man aged 45-65 years in good health and CMV-seropositive. The rearranged chain carries TRBV27 and TRBJ1-2, with 7 junctional bases fitting TRBD1. Sequenced material: PBMCs. The DNA sequence is given as TGTGCCAGCAGGATTGCGGTCCCAGGGGGTAAGGATGGCTACACCTTC. Translated, this gives CASRIAVPGGKDGYTF.